This T cell receptor beta chain is drawn from a study of T-cell reconstitution after alpha-beta-depleted transplantation in children. V shed 5 bases and J 6 bases; nucleotides not matched to a gene: 11. Per the germline V gene, CDR1 is MNHEY and CDR2 is SMNVEV (reference sequence). The CDR3 runs to 15 residues. Unique molecular identifiers were used to barcode this TCRbeta library. TCRdb ran MiXCR on the PCR reads and lists one entry per CDR3 protein. The sample shows 420,000 or so distinct CDR3 sequences, 9.5% to 13% of them seen only once. This sequence originates from a human donor who donated a stem cell graft to a child with acute myeloid leukemia. Sequencing used PBMCs from the stem cell graft donor, obtained from the stem cell graft. This chain links TRBV27 with TRBJ1-1, with TRBD1 identical over 8 bases. CDR3 in amino acids: CASSGLRGRAAEAFF. CDR3 nucleotide sequence: TGTGCCAGCAGTGGGCTCAGGGGGCGTGCGGCTGAAGCTTTCTTT.